This TCR beta chain was documented in a study of beta chain features in type 1 diabetes. Study details: The examined sorted cells totaled around 100 million across samples.

To note about this clone: The antigen is unknown.

Every participating donor gave one draw, a heparinised blood sample averaging roughly 0.12 L. Looked up from germline, CDR1 is MDHEN and CDR2 is SYDVKM. The V gene lost 6 bases and the J gene lost 1 base, with 15 bases spanning the gap. The CDR3 extends over 15 amino acids. Of the isolated RNA, all was reverse transcribed, and so the sequenced material was expressed TCRB transcripts. Sequenced by immunoSEQ multiplex PCR; TCRdb stores in-frame clones only, minus some. The sample contains 900,000 or so clones, 17% of which appear only once. Study results and caveats: Moderately but significantly shorter TCRB CDR3s were found in Type 1 diabetes patients in all four CD4+ subsets. For patients, the naive, central memory and Treg TCRB repertoires appeared more alike than for healthy donors.

Sequencing was done on a sample of naive CD4+ T cells from blood. This clonotype was obtained from a woman aged 18-29 years in good health. The chain carries TRBV28 and TRBJ1-1; D may be TRBD1 (6 bases). The CDR3 nucleotides are TGTGCCAGCAGCCCAGCCGGGACATGGAACACTGAAGCTTTCTTT. It codes for CASSPAGTWNTEAFF.